These 19 T cell receptor beta chains came from one sample sequenced in a study of cytomegalovirus exposure and HLA in healthy donors. Primers for the PCR totalled 60 Vbeta and 13 Jbeta. Produced via immunoSEQ multiplex PCR; TCRdb's table is partial and in-frame only. The repertoire holds 60,000 to 95,000 clones, with around 84% as singletons. The specimen was PBMCs. The receptors shown here come from a man in his 70s in good health and CMV-seropositive.

This clone was seen more than once but under ten times. V gene TRBV5-5 combines with J gene TRBJ2-7; TRBD2 agrees at 11 bases. Germline values: CDR1 SGHKS, CDR2 YYEKEE (reference sequence). V shed 4 bases and J 2 bases; nucleotides not matched to a gene: 5. CDR3 length: 15 amino acids. This CDR3 reads CASSQDSGRAYEQYF. The DNA of the CDR3 is TGTGCCAGCAGCCAAGATAGCGGGAGGGCCTACGAGCAGTACTTC.

The CDR3 here is CASSLVSETGANVLTF. As DNA, the CDR3 is TGTGCCAGCAGCTTGGTTAGCGAGACTGGGGCCAACGTCCTGACTTTC. The chain employs TRBV7-8 and TRBJ2-6, with TRBD2 as a possible D gene (5 bases). The CDR3 covers 16 residues. Germline V CDR1 and CDR2: SGHVS, FQNEAQ. V was pared by 3 bases and J by 2 bases, with 11 bases between.

V is TRBV10-3 and J is TRBJ1-6, with no clear D. Germline CDR1 and CDR2: ENHRY and SYGVKD. Trimming pared 3 bases from V and 5 bases from J, leaving 8 bases between. This CDR3 is built from 14 residues. The CDR3 bases are TGTGCCATCAGTGATTACCCTAATAATTCACCCCTCCACTTT. Translated, it gives CAISDYPNNSPLHF.

The V and J genes are TRBV18 and TRBJ1-1, with a tentative D call TRBD1 (6 bases). This CDR3 has 16 amino acids. Germline CDR1 KGHSH, CDR2 LQKENI. With 6 bases removed from V and 11 bases from J, the gap between germline ends came to 28 bases. CDR3 nucleotides: TGTGCCAGCTCGGAAATGTGGGACATAACCCAAGGAACTGCTTTCTTT. Amino acid sequence: CASSEMWDITQGTAFF.

The chain couples TRBV5-1 to TRBJ1-4; D is undetermined. V lost 2 bases to trimming and J lost 3 bases, with 8 bases between them. CDR3 length: 14 residues. Germline assignment: CDR1 SGHRS and CDR2 YFSETQ. The DNA of the CDR3 is TGCGCCAGCAGCTTTGGGGAGGCTAATGAAAAACTGTTTTTT. Translation gives CASSFGEANEKLFF.

V gene TRBV6-6 combines with J gene TRBJ2-2; D ambiguous. This CDR3 comprises 14 residues. V lost 8 bases to trimming and J lost 1 base, with 11 bases between them. The germline gives CDR1 MNHNY, CDR2 SVGAGI (reference sequence). Written as DNA, the CDR3 is TGTGCCAGCGGTCCCGGCGGGAACACCGGGGAGCTGTTTTTT. Its translation is CASGPGGNTGELFF.

This chain links TRBV2 with TRBJ2-7, with 10 bases matching TRBD2. CDR3 length: 15 amino acids. The germline V gene encodes CDR1 SNHLY and CDR2 FYNNEI. Trimming removed 7 bases from V and 2 bases from J; junction bases left unmatched: 8. The CDR3 here is CASTPGLAPTYEQYF. For the CDR3, the DNA is TGTGCCAGCACCCCGGGACTAGCGCCTACCTACGAGCAGTACTTC.

The chain couples TRBV19 to TRBJ1-1; weak D call: TRBD1 (6 bases). Germline V gene sequence: CDR1 LNHDA, CDR2 SQIVND (reference sequence). The V and J ends lost 5 bases and 4 bases respectively, with 14 bases between them. The CDR3 covers 14 residues. CDR3 sequence reads: CASSVQGPVTEAFF. DNA for the CDR3: TGTGCCAGTAGTGTCCAGGGGCCGGTCACTGAAGCTTTCTTT.

In its sample, this clone was seen a few times. The V call is TRBV29-1, the J call TRBJ2-5; possibly TRBD1 for D (5 bases). V lost 5 bases, J lost 5 bases, and 15 bases lay in between. CDR3 length: 13 residues. Per the germline V gene, CDR1 is SQVTM and CDR2 is ANQGSEA. CDR3 in DNA: TGCAGCGTTCGGCAGGGTGTGACGGAGACCCAGTACTTC. Its translation is CSVRQGVTETQYF. The whole variable domain, remainder taken from reference TRBV29-1 and TRBJ2-5, is SAVISQKPSRDICQRGTSLTIQCQVDSQVTMMFWYRQQPGQSLTLIATANQGSEATYESGFVIDKFPISRPNLTFSTLTVSNMSPEDSSIYLCSVRQGVTETQYFGPGTRLLVL.

Only one count was recorded for this clone. This chain links TRBV5-1 with TRBJ2-1; no firm D call. The CDR3 length is 13 residues. V was clipped by 0 bases and J by 5 bases, with 6 bases between them. The germline CDR1 and CDR2 sequences are SGHRS and YFSETQ. The CDR3 sequence is CASSLGTDNEQFF. The CDR3 region has the DNA TGCGCCAGCAGCTTGGGCACAGACAATGAGCAGTTCTTC. Full variable domain (remainder filled in from reference TRBV5-1 and TRBJ2-1): KAGVTQTPRYLIKTRGQQVTLSCSPISGHRSVSWYQQTPGQGLQFLFEYFSETQRNKGNFPGRFSGRQFSNSRSEMNVSTLELGDSALYLCASSLGTDNEQFFGPGTRLTVL.

The rearrangement joins TRBV7-9 to TRBJ2-5, with D unresolved. The CDR3 length is 13 residues. The germline V and J ends were trimmed by 5 bases and 5 bases, with 12 bases remaining between them. CDR1 is SEHNR, CDR2 FQNEAQ, per germline (reference sequence). The CDR3 DNA follows: TGTGCCAGCAGCCGAGTACCACGGGAGACCCAGTACTTC. Its protein product is CASSRVPRETQYF.

This sequence joins TRBV7-2 and TRBJ2-7, with 14 bases fitting TRBD2. CDR1 and CDR2 (germline): SGHTA, FQGNSA. The ends lost 4 bases at V and 7 bases at J; junction bases unmatched: 6. The CDR3 covers 15 residues. CDR3 protein: CASSSGLAGGGEQYF. DNA of the CDR3: TGTGCCAGCAGCTCTGGACTAGCGGGGGGCGGGGAGCAGTACTTC.

CDR3 sequence (DNA): TGTGCCAGCAGTTCGGGACTAGCAGCCGAGCAGTACTTC. Its protein is CASSSGLAAEQYF. The V gene is TRBV6-6, the J gene TRBJ2-7; TRBD2 agrees at 9 bases. There are 13 residues in the CDR3. Germline trimming cut 4 bases from V and 6 bases from J; bases unmatched to any gene: 4. CDR1 is MNHNY, CDR2 SVGAGI, per germline (reference sequence).

V gene TRBV18 combines with J gene TRBJ1-2; maybe TRBD1 (6 bases). Trimming shortened V by 3 bases and J by 4 bases, and 18 bases separated the two germline ends. This CDR3 has 16 amino acids. Germline loops: CDR1 KGHSH, CDR2 LQKENI. The DNA for the CDR3 is TGTGCCAGCTCACCTCTCGAGACAGGTTCGTCCTATGGCTACACCTTC. Its translation is CASSPLETGSSYGYTF.

The rearrangement links TRBV7-2 to TRBJ1-1; 8 bases align to TRBD1. V dropped 4 bases and J dropped 3; count of bases not matched to a gene: 7. The CDR3 contains 15 residues. Per germline, CDR1 SGHTA and CDR2 FQGNSA. The CDR3 here is CASSSQWDRYTEAFF. The CDR3, as DNA: TGTGCCAGCAGCTCACAGTGGGACAGGTACACTGAAGCTTTCTTT.

The chain links TRBV18 to TRBJ1-4; D gene unclear. V lost 4 bases and J lost 4, with 7 bases in between. CDR3 length: 13 amino acids. The V gene's germline CDR1 is KGHSH and CDR2 LQKENI. CDR3 nucleotide sequence: TGTGCCAGCTCACAACAGAATAATGAAAAACTGTTTTTT. This encodes CASSQQNNEKLFF.

V and J are TRBV7-2 and TRBJ1-1; D perhaps matches TRBD1 (6 bases). CDR1 is SGHTA and CDR2 is FQGNSA in the germline V gene. The CDR3 length is 14 residues. V gave up 5 bases and J gave up 4 bases, with 14 bases separating them. The CDR3 region is CASSTLGAGTEAFF. Here the CDR3 DNA reads TGTGCCAGCAGCACTCTGGGGGCGGGCACTGAAGCTTTCTTT. The full variable domain, rest sourced from reference TRBV7-2 and TRBJ1-1, is GAGVSQSPSNKVTEKGKDVELRCDPISGHTALYWYRQSLGQGLEFLIYFQGNSAPDKSGLPSDRFSAERTGGSVSTLTIQRTQQEDSAVYLCASSTLGAGTEAFFGQGTRLTVV.

The chain carries TRBV18 and TRBJ2-2, with 8 positions matching TRBD1. Germline-derived CDR1 and CDR2 are KGHSH and LQKENI. The CDR3 consists of 15 residues. V shed 5 bases, J shed 4 bases, and the junction held 6 bases outside the gene matches. CDR3 sequence (DNA): TGTGCCAGCTCATGGACAGGGTCAGGCACCGGGGAGCTGTTTTTT. Its protein product is CASSWTGSGTGELFF.

The chain uses TRBV9 and TRBJ2-5; 7 bases are shared with TRBD1. The CDR3 is 13 residues long. The V gene's germline CDR1 is SGDLS and CDR2 YYNGEE. V was pared by 3 bases and J by 5 bases, with 4 bases of the junction left unmatched. The CDR3 DNA reads TGTGCCAGCAGCGCGGGACAGTGGGAGACCCAGTACTTC. Its translation is CASSAGQWETQYF. Full variable domain (missing parts from reference TRBV9 and TRBJ2-5): DSGVTQTPKHLITATGQRVTLRCSPRSGDLSVYWYQQSLDQGLQFLIQYYNGEERAKGNILERFSAQQFPDLHSELNLSSLELGDSALYFCASSAGQWETQYFGPGTRLLVL.